This record covers a single T cell receptor beta chain. As yet, its antigen is unknown. The entry originates in a study of regulatory T cells in long-lasting Graves disease. Construction of TCR beta libraries relied on iRepertoire HTBI primers and on Arm-PCR targeting CDR3 regions. TCRdb passed the multiplex PCR reads through MiXCR, listing each CDR3 protein once. Of roughly 400,000 distinct CDR3 sequences in the sample, 15% are singletons; the top ten hold approximately 8%. Findings and caveats of the study: Preferential use of TRBV28, TRBJ1-2 and TRBJ2-5 was seen in persistent disease.

This sample's time point: newly diagnosed GD, antithyroid drugs for less than 3 months. PBMCs were the source of the RNA used for TCR sequencing. The V gene lost 5 bases and the J gene lost 11 bases, with 16 bases spanning the gap. This CDR3 region has 14 residues. The germline V gene has CDR1 MDHEN and CDR2 SYDVKM. These data were also reused for a study on T cells in Graves' hyperthyroidism and ophthalmopathy.

The J gene is TRBJ1-6, the V gene TRBV28; D remains unclear. The material was peripheral blood mononuclear cells (PBMCs), obtained at new diagnosis, from a patient treated with antithyroid drugs. The clonotype was recovered from a woman aged 40 to 50 with Graves disease. This chain's CDR3 is CASSPPRFDPPLHF. In DNA, the CDR3 is TGTGCCAGCAGTCCTCCGCGGTTTGATCCACCCCTCCACTTT.